The 20 T cell receptor beta chains below come from one sample, sequenced in a study of identical twins. One entry per CDR3 protein results from TCRdb running MiXCR on the 5' RACE reads. The table has about 700,000 distinct CDR3 sequences, 8% to 9% seen once; the top ten hold 0.98%. These same records also appear under a second study, on yellow fever vaccine responses in identical twins.

Sequencing was performed on PBMCs. These receptors were collected from a woman aged 18-29 years in good health.

This clonotype has just a few counts. The CDR3 DNA is TGTGCCAGCAGTCCGGCACAGGGGGGCGAAACCAATGAGCAGTTCTTC. Protein sequence: CASSPAQGGETNEQFF. This sequence joins TRBV27 and TRBJ2-1, with TRBD1 identical over 8 bases. The CDR3 contains 16 residues. Germline assignment: CDR1 MNHEY and CDR2 SMNVEV (reference sequence). V shed 5 bases and J 6 bases; nucleotides not matched to a gene: 12.

This clonotype occurred a few times. The genes are TRBV12-3 or TRBV12-4 and TRBJ2-7; 7 nucleotides align to TRBD1. The CDR3 is made up of 13 amino acids. J lost 0 bases, V lost 7 bases, and 3 bases had no gene match. Written as DNA, the CDR3 is TGTGCCAGCAACAGGGGTGGCTCCTACGAGCAGTACTTC. This gives the protein CASNRGGSYEQYF.

With respect to this clonotype: A much larger clone sits a single nucleotide away, making a read error possible. The chain joins TRBV9 to TRBJ2-2; D gene ambiguous. CDR1 is SGDLS, CDR2 YYNGEE, per germline. The CDR3 covers 16 residues. Trimming shortened V by 3 bases and J by 3 bases, and 15 bases separated the two germline ends. The CDR3 is CASSAGSEFDTGELFF. CDR3 in DNA: TGTGCCAGCAGCGCAGGTTCGGAGTTTGACACCGGGGAGCTGTTTTTT.

This clonotype was counted a few times. The chain combines TRBV12-3 or TRBV12-4 with TRBJ1-2; 9 bases line up with TRBD1. This CDR3 is built from 16 residues. V lost 1 base and J lost 2; bases outside the gene matches: 5. CDR3 protein: CASSLDVTGGNYGYTF. For the CDR3, the DNA is TGTGCCAGCAGTTTAGATGTGACAGGGGGAAACTATGGCTACACCTTC.

In its sample, this clonotype was seen a few times. CDR3 in DNA: TGTGCCAGCAGCGCCTTACAGGGGGCTCGAGAGACCCAGTACTTC. Translating gives CASSALQGARETQYF. The chain links TRBV9 to TRBJ2-5, with TRBD1 matching 9 bases. Germline CDR1 reads SGDLS; CDR2 reads YYNGEE. J gave up 4 bases and V 3 bases, and 7 bases lay outside the gene matches. CDR3 size: 15 residues.

This clonotype was detected ten times or more. The genes are TRBV12-3 or TRBV12-4 and TRBJ2-1; 10 bases fit TRBD2. The length of the CDR3 is 17 residues. After removal of 5 bases from V and 8 bases from J, the junction contained 15 bases not matched to a gene. The CDR3: CASSPPSASGGYHEQFF. Written as DNA, the CDR3 is TGTGCCAGCAGTCCCCCAAGTGCTAGCGGGGGCTATCATGAGCAGTTCTTC.

V usage is TRBV12-2 and J usage is TRBJ2-7. TRBV12-2 is flagged as a pseudogene. The CDR3 runs to 13 residues. CDR3 sequence reads: CASLLCCTYEQYF. In DNA, the CDR3 is TGTGCAAGTCTCCTCTGCTGTACCTACGAGCAGTACTTC.

DNA of the CDR3: TGTGCCAGCAGCCCAAGACAGGGGAGCACTGAAGCTTTCTTT. Translation: CASSPRQGSTEAFF. The rearrangement links TRBV3-1 to TRBJ1-1, with 8 bases matching TRBD1. V dropped 4 bases and J dropped 4; count of bases not matched to a gene: 5. Germline CDR1 is LGHDT and CDR2 is YNNKEL (reference sequence). The CDR3 runs 14 residues.

This clonotype was counted only a few times. J is TRBJ2-7 and V is TRBV20-1, with D hard to call. The V gene lost 5 bases and the J gene lost 5 bases, with 7 bases spanning the gap. The CDR3 spans 10 residues. The V gene's germline CDR1 is DFQATT and CDR2 SNEGSKA (reference sequence). The CDR3, as DNA: TGCAGTGCTGCCCCGGACGAGCAGTACTTC. It translates to CSAAPDEQYF.

This clonotype was seen more than once but under ten times. V is TRBV12-3 or TRBV12-4 and J is TRBJ2-7; weak D call: TRBD1 (6 bases). The V gene lost 8 bases and the J gene lost 3 bases, with 17 bases spanning the gap. The CDR3 contains 14 residues. CDR3 in DNA: TGTGCCAGCGGGTCCGACAGGTACAACTACGAGCAGTACTTC. Translation gives CASGSDRYNYEQYF.

This clonotype was recorded at least ten times. The gene calls are TRBV12-3 or TRBV12-4 and TRBJ2-7, with 8 bases aligning to TRBD1. J was trimmed by 3 bases and V by 3 bases; bases with no gene match: 4. CDR3 length: 14 amino acids. In DNA, the CDR3 is TGTGCCAGCAGTTTTAGACAGGGGTACTACGAGCAGTACTTC. Translated: CASSFRQGYYEQYF.

The table lists this clonotype with a few counts. V gene TRBV20-1 combines with J gene TRBJ2-2; D might be TRBD2 (5 bases). The germline V gene has CDR1 DFQATT and CDR2 SNEGSKA (reference sequence). Trimming took off 5 bases at V and 6 bases at J, with 13 bases between the two ends. The CDR3 sequence is 13 residues long. The CDR3 DNA follows: TGCAGTGCTGATGGACTCGCGGCCGGGGAGCTGTTTTTT. It specifies CSADGLAAGELFF.

A few counts support this clonotype. The chain carries TRBV24-1 and TRBJ2-5; D is ambiguous. The CDR3 totals 12 residues. Germline V CDR1 and CDR2: KGHDR, SFDVKD. Between the trimmed V and J ends, which lost 1 base and 4 bases, there was a span of 3 bases. DNA of the CDR3: TGTGCCACCAGTGATTTTCGAGAGACCCAGTACTTC. Protein sequence: CATSDFRETQYF.

This clonotype was counted many times. The rearrangement links TRBV27 to TRBJ2-1, with 9 bases that match TRBD2. CDR1 and CDR2 from the germline V gene are MNHEY and SMNVEV (reference sequence). The trim removed 6 bases at V and 6 bases at J, leaving 9 bases unmatched. The CDR3 length is 15 residues. In nucleotides, the CDR3 is TGTGCCAGCAGGTGGGGCACTAGCGGGTTCAATGAGCAGTTCTTC. Protein product: CASRWGTSGFNEQFF.

This clonotype was observed many times. This rearrangement joins TRBV5-1 to TRBJ1-2; unclear D gene. The CDR3 covers 13 residues. The V and J ends lost 4 bases and 3 bases respectively, with 10 bases between them. Germline V gene sequence: CDR1 SGHRS, CDR2 YFSETQ. The CDR3 sequence: CASSERADYGYTF. DNA of the CDR3: TGCGCCAGCAGCGAGAGAGCGGACTATGGCTACACCTTC.

A few counts support this clonotype. As DNA, the CDR3 is TGCAGTGCTAGTCTCAGTCTATTTGAAGCTTTCTTT. Protein sequence: CSASLSLFEAFF. J is TRBJ1-1 and V is TRBV20-1; D ambiguous. Per germline, CDR1 DFQATT and CDR2 SNEGSKA (reference sequence). Trimming pared 3 bases from V and 7 bases from J, leaving 12 bases between. This CDR3 is 12 amino acids long.

This clonotype was recorded at least ten times. The V and J genes are TRBV12-3 or TRBV12-4 and TRBJ2-1; 13 bases map to TRBD2. This CDR3 has 17 residues. With 3 bases clipped from V and 4 bases from J, the junction kept 6 bases outside the gene matches. CDR3 residues: CASSFRLAGGKYNEQFF. DNA for the CDR3: TGTGCCAGCAGTTTCCGACTAGCGGGGGGCAAATACAATGAGCAGTTCTTC.

This clonotype was seen at least ten times. The rearrangement joins TRBV29-1 to TRBJ1-5; possibly TRBD1 for D (6 bases). The ends were cut back, 8 bases at V and 9 bases at J, with 17 bases in the middle. The CDR3 runs to 12 residues. The V gene's germline CDR1 is SQVTM and CDR2 ANQGSEA. The CDR3 bases are TGCAGCTTCACAGGGATTGACGGGCCCCAGCATTTT. Protein: CSFTGIDGPQHF.

This clonotype was counted between two and nine times. CDR3 protein: CASSETARQETQYF. The CDR3 region has the DNA TGTGCCAGCAGTGAGACAGCCCGCCAAGAGACCCAGTACTTC. The chain carries TRBV25-1 and TRBJ2-5; perhaps TRBD1 as D (5 bases). Trimming stripped 3 bases from V and 1 base from J, with 9 bases between. The CDR3 is 14 amino acids. Per the germline V gene, CDR1 is MGHDK and CDR2 is SYGVNS.

The rearrangement uses TRBV4-2 and TRBJ2-1, with TRBD2 matching over 13 bases. From germline, CDR1 is LGHNA and CDR2 YNFKEQ. V shed 2 bases, J shed 4 bases, and the junction held 5 bases outside the gene matches. This CDR3 is built from 17 residues. The CDR3 protein is CASSQRLAGGYYNEQFF. Here the CDR3 DNA reads TGTGCCAGCAGCCAACGACTAGCGGGGGGCTATTACAATGAGCAGTTCTTC.